This record looks at one TCR beta chain sequence and its context. Its antigen is not known. The record originates from a study of shared clonotypes between healthy human individuals. Overall study context: There were three CD4 naive, three CD4 memory, two CD8 naive and one CD8 memory plates per donor.

It was at deep level that the assay was run. TCRdb keeps only in-frame clones here, not all; method: immunoSEQ multiplex PCR. The data contain hundreds of thousands of clones, about 96% of them singletons. Study-wide results and caveats: Owing to a small donor count, the genetic and exposure-history diversity represented was limited. Sampling included only blood; tissue repertoires likely differ.

Germline-derived CDR1 and CDR2 are LNHDA and SQIVND (reference sequence). The CDR3 has 14 amino acids. V lost 3 bases and J lost 0, with 8 bases in between. The naive CD8 fraction comprised CD45RO-negative cells positively selected for CCR7 and excluded terminally differentiated effector memory CD45RA+ cells. The sequence came from a woman aged 25 to 45 in good health. The sample comprised naive CD8+ T cells sorted from blood. The V call is TRBV19, the J call TRBJ1-1, with a weak D call TRBD1 (5 bases). CDR3 residues: CASSIGGVNTEAFF. DNA of the CDR3: TGTGCCAGTAGTATTGGGGGAGTGAACACTGAAGCTTTCTTT.